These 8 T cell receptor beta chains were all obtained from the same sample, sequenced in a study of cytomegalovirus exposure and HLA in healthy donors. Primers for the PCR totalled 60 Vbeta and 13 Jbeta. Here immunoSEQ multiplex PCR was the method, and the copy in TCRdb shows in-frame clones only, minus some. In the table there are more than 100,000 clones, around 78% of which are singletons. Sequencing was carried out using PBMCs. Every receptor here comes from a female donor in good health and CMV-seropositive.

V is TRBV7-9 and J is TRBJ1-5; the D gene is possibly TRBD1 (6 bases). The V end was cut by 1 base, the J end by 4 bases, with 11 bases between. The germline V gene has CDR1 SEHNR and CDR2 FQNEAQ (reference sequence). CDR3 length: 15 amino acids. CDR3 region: CASSLGVDRNQPQHF. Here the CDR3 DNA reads TGTGCCAGCAGCTTAGGGGTGGACAGAAATCAGCCCCAGCATTTT.

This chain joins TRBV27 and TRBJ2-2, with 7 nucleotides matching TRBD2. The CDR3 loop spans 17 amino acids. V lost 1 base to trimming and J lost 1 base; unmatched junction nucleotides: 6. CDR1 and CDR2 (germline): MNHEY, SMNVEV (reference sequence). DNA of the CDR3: TGTGCCAGCAGTTTATTGGCCGGCGGGGGGAACACCGGGGAGCTGTTTTTT. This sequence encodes CASSLLAGGGNTGELFF.

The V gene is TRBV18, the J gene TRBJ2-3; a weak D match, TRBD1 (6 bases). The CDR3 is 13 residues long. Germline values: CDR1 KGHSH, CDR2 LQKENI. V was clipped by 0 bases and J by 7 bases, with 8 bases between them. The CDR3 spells CASSPPGHNTQYF. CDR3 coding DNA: TGTGCCAGCTCACCACCGGGACACAATACGCAGTATTTT.

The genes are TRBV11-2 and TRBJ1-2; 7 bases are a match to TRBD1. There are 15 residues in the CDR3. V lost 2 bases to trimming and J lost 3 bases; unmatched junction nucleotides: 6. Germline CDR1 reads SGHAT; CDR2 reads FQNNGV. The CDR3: CASSLLAGTDYGYTF. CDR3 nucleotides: TGTGCCAGCAGCTTATTGGCCGGGACAGACTATGGCTACACCTTC. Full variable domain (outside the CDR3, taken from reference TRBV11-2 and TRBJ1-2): EAGVAQSPRYKIIEKRQSVAFWCNPISGHATLYWYQQILGQGPKLLIQFQNNGVVDDSQLPKDRFSAERLKGVDSTLKIQPAKLEDSAVYLCASSLLAGTDYGYTFGSGTRLTVV.

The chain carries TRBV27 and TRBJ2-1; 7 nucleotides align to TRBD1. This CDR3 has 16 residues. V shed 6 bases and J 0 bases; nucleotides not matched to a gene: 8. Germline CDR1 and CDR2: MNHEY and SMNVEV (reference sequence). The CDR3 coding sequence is TGTGCCAGCAGAATAGGGACAGCGAGCTCCTACAATGAGCAGTTCTTC. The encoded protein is CASRIGTASSYNEQFF.

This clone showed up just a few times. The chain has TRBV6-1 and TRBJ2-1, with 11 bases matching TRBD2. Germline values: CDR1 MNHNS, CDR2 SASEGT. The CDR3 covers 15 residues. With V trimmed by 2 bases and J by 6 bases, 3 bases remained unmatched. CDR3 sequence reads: CASSETSGGPNEQFF. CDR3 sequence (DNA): TGTGCCAGCAGTGAAACTAGCGGGGGCCCCAATGAGCAGTTCTTC.

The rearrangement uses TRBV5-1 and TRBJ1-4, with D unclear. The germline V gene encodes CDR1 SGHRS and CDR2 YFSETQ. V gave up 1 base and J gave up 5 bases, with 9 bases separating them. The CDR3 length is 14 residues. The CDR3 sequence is CASSLTSENEKLFF. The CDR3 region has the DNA TGCGCCAGCAGCTTGACGTCAGAAAATGAAAAACTGTTTTTT.

Here the CDR3 DNA reads TGCGCCAGCAGCCCCCTCTCTGGAAACACCATATATTTT. It encodes CASSPLSGNTIYF. This chain joins TRBV5-1 and TRBJ1-3, with no clear D. V shed 4 bases and J shed 0 bases, with 5 bases lying between them. CDR3 size: 13 residues. The V gene's germline CDR1 is SGHRS and CDR2 YFSETQ.